The text below deals with one T cell receptor beta chain. Its matching antigen is unknown. Constant-segment primers and 5'RACE yielded cDNA libraries for TCR alpha and TCR beta, each carrying sample barcodes and UMIs. Each CDR3 protein gets one entry after TCRdb re-called the 5' RACE reads with MiXCR. Among approximately 450,000 distinct CDR3 sequences listed, around a sixth were seen once. Trimming shortened V by 3 bases and J by 2 bases, and 17 bases separated the two germline ends. This CDR3 has 16 amino acids. From germline, CDR1 is KGHSH and CDR2 LQKENI. The sample originates from a study of T-cell memory formation after mild COVID-19. Study-level points and caveats: Mainly in CM and EM were contracting CD4+ clones; CD8+ were in EMRA.

The rearrangement joins TRBV18 to TRBJ2-7; tentative D call: TRBD1 (5 bases). Sequencing was performed on PBMCs or a T cell subset sorted from them (not recorded which). This sequence originates from an adult woman who had mild COVID-19 (a few samples of this study predate the infection). Cell type and time point are not known. For the CDR3, the DNA is TGTGCCAGCTCACCTAATAGACAGAAAACAGCCTACGAGCAGTACTTC. Translated: CASSPNRQKTAYEQYF.